This TCR beta chain was captured by sequencing in a study of T cell changes during pregnancy in multiple sclerosis. Trimming took off 2 bases at V and 10 bases at J, with 12 bases between the two ends. CDR1 is MDHEN, CDR2 SYDVKM, per germline. The CDR3 consists of 14 residues. TCRdb keeps only in-frame clones here, not all; method: immunoSEQ multiplex PCR. The sample consists of around 50,000 clones, roughly 90% of them appearing once. The TCR comes from a female donor in good health, enrolled as a control in a pregnancy study. The chain is built from TRBV28 and TRBJ1-6, with D possibly matching TRBD1 (6 bases). This specimen was CD4+ T cells from peripheral blood mononuclear cells, taken after pregnancy. Here the CDR3 reads CASSLTGHGSPLHF. The CDR3 nucleotides read TGTGCCAGCAGTTTAACGGGACATGGATCACCCCTCCACTTT.